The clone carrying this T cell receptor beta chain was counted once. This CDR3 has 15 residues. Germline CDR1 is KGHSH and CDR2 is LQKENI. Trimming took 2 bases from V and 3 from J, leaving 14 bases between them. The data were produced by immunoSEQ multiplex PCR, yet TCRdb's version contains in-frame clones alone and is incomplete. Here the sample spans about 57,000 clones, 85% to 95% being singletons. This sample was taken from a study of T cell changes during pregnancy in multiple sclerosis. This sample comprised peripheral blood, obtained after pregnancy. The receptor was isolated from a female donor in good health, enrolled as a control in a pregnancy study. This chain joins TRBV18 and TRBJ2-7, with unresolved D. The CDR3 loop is CASSPSMSGYYEQYF. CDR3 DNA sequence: TGTGCCAGCTCACCAAGTATGTCCGGTTACTACGAGCAGTACTTC.